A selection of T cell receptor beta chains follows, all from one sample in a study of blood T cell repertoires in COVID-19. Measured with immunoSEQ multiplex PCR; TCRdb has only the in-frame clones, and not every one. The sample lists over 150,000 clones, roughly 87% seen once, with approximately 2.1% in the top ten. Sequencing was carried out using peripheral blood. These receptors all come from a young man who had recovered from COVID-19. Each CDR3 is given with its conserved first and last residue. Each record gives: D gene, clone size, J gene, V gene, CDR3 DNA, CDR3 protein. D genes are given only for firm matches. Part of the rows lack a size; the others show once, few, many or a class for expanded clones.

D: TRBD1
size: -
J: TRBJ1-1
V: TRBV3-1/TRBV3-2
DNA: TGTGCCAGCAGCACCCCGGGACAGGGCTCCACTGAAGCTTTCTTT
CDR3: CASSTPGQGSTEAFF

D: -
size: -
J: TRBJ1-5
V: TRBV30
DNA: TGTGCCTGGAGTGTATCGGGGTTGGGTCAGCCCCAGCATTTT
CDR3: CAWSVSGLGQPQHF

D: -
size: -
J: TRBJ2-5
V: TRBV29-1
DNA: TGCAGCGTTGATTTGGAGTGGACAGCGGGGAGGGAGACCCAGTACTTC
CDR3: CSVDLEWTAGRETQYF

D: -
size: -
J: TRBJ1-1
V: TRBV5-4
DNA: TGTGCCAGCAGCCGCACCCGGGGGGGGAACACTGAAGCTTTCTTT
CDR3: CASSRTRGGNTEAFF

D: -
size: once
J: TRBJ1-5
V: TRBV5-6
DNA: TGTGCCAGCAGCTTGTGGCGAGGTGGTAATCAGCCCCAGCATTTT
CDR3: CASSLWRGGNQPQHF

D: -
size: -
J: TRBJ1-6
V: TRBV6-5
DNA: TGTGCCAGCAGTTACTCTGGAGAATCACCCCTCCACTTT
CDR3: CASSYSGESPLHF

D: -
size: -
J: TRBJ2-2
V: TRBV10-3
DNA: TGTGCCATCAGTGCATCCGGGAACGGGGAGCTGTTTTTT
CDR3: CAISASGNGELFF

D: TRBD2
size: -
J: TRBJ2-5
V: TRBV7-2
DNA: TGTGCCAGCAGCACACCGGGACTAGTAAATACCCAGTACTTC
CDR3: CASSTPGLVNTQYF

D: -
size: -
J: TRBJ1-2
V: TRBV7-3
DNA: TGTGCCAGCAGCTTCCAGGGTCTTGAGGGCTACACCTTC
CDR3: CASSFQGLEGYTF

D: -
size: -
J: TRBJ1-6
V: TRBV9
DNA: TGTGCCAGCAGCGCAGTACCTTCCGGGATTCATAATTCACCCCTCCACTTT
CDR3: CASSAVPSGIHNSPLHF